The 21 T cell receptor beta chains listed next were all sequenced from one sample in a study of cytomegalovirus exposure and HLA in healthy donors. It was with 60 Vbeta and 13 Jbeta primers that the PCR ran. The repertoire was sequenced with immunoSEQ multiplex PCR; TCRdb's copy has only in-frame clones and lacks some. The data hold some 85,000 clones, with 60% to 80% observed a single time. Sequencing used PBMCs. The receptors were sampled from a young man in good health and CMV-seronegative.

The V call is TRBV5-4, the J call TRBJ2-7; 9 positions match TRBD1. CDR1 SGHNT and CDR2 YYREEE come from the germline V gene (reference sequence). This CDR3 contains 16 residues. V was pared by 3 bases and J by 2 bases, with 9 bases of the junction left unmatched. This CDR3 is CASSSHGTGPPYEQYF. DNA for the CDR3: TGTGCCAGCAGCTCCCACGGGACAGGGCCTCCCTACGAGCAGTACTTC.

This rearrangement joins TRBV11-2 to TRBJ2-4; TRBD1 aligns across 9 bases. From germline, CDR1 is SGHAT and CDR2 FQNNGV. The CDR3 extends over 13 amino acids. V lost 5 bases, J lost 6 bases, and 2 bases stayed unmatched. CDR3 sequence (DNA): TGTGCCAGCAGCCGGGACAGGGTAAACATTCAGTACTTC. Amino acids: CASSRDRVNIQYF.

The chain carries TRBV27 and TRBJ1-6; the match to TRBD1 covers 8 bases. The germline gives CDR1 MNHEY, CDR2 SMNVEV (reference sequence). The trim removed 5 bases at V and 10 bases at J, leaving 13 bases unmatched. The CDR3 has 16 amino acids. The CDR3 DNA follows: TGTGCCAGCAGTCCTCTAAGACAGGGGTCTGGATCACCCCTCCACTTT. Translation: CASSPLRQGSGSPLHF.

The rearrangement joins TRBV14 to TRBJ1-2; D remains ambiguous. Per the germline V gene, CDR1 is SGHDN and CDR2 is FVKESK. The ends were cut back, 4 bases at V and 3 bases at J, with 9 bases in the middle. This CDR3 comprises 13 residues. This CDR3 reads CASSPQDHYGYTF. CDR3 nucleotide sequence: TGTGCCAGCAGCCCGCAGGATCACTATGGCTACACCTTC.

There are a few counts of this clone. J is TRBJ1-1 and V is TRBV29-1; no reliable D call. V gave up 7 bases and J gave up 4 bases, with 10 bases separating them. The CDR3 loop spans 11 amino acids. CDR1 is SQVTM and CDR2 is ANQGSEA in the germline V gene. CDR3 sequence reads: CSASGSTEAFF. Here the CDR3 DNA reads TGCAGCGCCTCCGGGAGCACTGAAGCTTTCTTT.

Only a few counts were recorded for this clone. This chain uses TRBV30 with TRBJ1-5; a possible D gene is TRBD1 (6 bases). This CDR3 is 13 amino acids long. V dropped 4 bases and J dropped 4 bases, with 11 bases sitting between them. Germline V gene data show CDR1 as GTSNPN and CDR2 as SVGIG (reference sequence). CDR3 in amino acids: CAWTGGGNQPQHF. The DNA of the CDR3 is TGTGCCTGGACGGGAGGGGGTAATCAGCCCCAGCATTTT. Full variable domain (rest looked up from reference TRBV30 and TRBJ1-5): SQTIHQWPATLVQPVGSPLSLECTVEGTSNPNLYWYRQAAGRGLQLLFYSVGIGQISSEVPQNLSASRPQDRQFILSSKKLLLSDSGFYLCAWTGGGNQPQHFGDGTRLSIL.

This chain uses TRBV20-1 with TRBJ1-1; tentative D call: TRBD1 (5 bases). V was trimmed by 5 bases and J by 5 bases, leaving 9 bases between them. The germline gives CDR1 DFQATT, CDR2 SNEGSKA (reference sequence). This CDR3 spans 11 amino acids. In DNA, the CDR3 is TGCAGTGCTTCTCGACAGACTGAAGCTTTCTTT. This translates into CSASRQTEAFF.

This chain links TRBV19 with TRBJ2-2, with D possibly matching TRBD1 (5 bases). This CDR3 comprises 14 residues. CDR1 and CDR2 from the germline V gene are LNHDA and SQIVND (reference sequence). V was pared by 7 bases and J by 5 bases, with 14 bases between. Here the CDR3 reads CASTRGSGTGELFF. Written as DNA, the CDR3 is TGTGCCAGTACGAGAGGTTCAGGGACCGGGGAGCTGTTTTTT.

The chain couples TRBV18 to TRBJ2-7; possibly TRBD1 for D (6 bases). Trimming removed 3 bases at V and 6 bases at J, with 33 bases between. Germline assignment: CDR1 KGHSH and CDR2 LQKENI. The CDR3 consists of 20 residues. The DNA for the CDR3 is TGTGCCAGCTCACCCCTTATGGACAGCACACTCTCATCCCCCACGCGCGAGCAGTACTTC. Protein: CASSPLMDSTLSSPTREQYF.

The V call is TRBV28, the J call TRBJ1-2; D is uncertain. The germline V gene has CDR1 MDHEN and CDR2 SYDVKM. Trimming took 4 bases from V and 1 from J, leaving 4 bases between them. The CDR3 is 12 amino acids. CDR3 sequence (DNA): TGTGCCAGCAGTTCCATTAACTATGGCTACACCTTC. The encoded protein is CASSSINYGYTF.

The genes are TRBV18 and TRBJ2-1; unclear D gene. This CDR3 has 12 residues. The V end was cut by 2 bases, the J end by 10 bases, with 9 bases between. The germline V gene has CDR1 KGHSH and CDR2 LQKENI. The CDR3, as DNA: TGTGCCAGCTCACCATACGTCGGGGAGCAGTTCTTC. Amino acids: CASSPYVGEQFF.

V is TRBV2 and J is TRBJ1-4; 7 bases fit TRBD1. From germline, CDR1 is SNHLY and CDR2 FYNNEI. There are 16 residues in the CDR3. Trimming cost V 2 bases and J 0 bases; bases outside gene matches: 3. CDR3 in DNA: TGTGCCAGCAGTGAAAGGGGACAGACAACTAATGAAAAACTGTTTTTT. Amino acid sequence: CASSERGQTTNEKLFF.

CDR3 sequence: CAWSVRSPLHF. CDR3 bases: TGTGCCTGGAGTGTCCGTTCACCCCTCCACTTT. The chain carries TRBV30 and TRBJ1-6; no clear D gene. The CDR3 is 11 amino acids. Germline loops: CDR1 GTSNPN, CDR2 SVGIG (reference sequence). With 0 bases removed from V and 9 bases from J, the gap between germline ends came to 3 bases.

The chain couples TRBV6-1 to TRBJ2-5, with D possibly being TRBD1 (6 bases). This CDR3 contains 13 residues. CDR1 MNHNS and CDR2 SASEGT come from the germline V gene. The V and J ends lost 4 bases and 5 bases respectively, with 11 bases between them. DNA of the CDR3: TGTGCCAGCAGTGGAACAGGGTGGGAGACCCAGTACTTC. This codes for CASSGTGWETQYF.

The chain's CDR3 is CASSRRGTEAFF. Here the CDR3 DNA reads TGTGCCAGCAGCCGGCGGGGGACTGAAGCTTTCTTT. The V and J genes are TRBV7-8 and TRBJ1-1; D might be TRBD1 (5 bases). CDR3 length: 12 residues. The germline gives CDR1 SGHVS, CDR2 FQNEAQ. The V end was cut by 5 bases, the J end by 5 bases, with 9 bases between.

The CDR3 bases are TGTGCCAGCAGCTCACAGGGGTCAGATACGCAGTATTTT. Protein product: CASSSQGSDTQYF. This chain links TRBV7-2 with TRBJ2-3, with 7 bases matching TRBD1. The CDR3 sequence is 13 residues long. V shed 4 bases and J 4 bases; nucleotides not matched to a gene: 2. Germline V gene sequence: CDR1 SGHTA, CDR2 FQGNSA.

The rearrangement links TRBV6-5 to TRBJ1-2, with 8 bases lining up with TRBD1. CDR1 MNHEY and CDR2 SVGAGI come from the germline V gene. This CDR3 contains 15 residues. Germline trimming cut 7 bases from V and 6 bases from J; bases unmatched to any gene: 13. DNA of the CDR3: TGTGCCAGCATTTTCCGAGGAGGGACAGGCCATGGCTACACCTTC. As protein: CASIFRGGTGHGYTF.

The CDR3 nucleotides are TGTGCCAGCAGCCAGCGCTGGACAGATACGCAGTATTTT. Protein sequence: CASSQRWTDTQYF. The chain employs TRBV6-1 and TRBJ2-3; D unresolved. CDR1 is MNHNS, CDR2 SASEGT, per germline. V was clipped by 6 bases and J by 3 bases, with 10 bases between them. This CDR3 comprises 13 residues.

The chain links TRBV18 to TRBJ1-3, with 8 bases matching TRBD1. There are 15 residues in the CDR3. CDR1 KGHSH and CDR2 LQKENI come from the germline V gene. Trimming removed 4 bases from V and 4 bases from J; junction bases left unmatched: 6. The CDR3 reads CASSLQGAKGNTIYF. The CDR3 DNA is TGTGCCAGCTCACTCCAGGGGGCGAAAGGAAACACCATATATTTT.

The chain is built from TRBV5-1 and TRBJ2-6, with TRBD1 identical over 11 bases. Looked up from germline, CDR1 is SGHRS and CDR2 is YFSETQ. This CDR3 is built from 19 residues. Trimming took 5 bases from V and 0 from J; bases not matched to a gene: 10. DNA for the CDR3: TGCGCCAGCAGGCGAGGGTCCGGGACAGGGGGCTCTGGGGCCAACGTCCTGACTTTC. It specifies CASRRGSGTGGSGANVLTF.

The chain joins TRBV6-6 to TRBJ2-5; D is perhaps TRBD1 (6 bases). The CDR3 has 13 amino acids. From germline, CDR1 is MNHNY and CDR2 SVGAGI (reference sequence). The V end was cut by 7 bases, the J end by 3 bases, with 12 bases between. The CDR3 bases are TGTGCCAGCAACATAAACAGGGAAGAGACCCAGTACTTC. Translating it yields CASNINREETQYF.